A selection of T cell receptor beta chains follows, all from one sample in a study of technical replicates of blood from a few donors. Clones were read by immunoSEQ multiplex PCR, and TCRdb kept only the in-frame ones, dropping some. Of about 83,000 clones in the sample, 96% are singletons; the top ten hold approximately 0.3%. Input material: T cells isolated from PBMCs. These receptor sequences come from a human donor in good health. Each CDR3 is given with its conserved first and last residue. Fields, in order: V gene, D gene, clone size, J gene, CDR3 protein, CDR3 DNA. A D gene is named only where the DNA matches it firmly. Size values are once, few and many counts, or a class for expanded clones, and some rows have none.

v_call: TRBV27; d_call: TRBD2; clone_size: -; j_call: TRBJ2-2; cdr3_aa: CASSLPYHGRKPNTGELFF; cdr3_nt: TGTGCCAGCAGTCTCCCTTACCACGGGAGGAAACCCAACACCGGGGAGCTGTTTTTT
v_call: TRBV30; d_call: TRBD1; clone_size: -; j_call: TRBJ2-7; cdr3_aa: CAWSVGQGYEQYF; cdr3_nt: TGTGCCTGGAGTGTGGGACAGGGGTACGAGCAGTACTTC
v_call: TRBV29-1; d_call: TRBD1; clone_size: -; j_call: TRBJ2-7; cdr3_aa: CSVRDRGIYEQYF; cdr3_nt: TGCAGCGTCCGGGACAGGGGAATCTACGAGCAGTACTTC
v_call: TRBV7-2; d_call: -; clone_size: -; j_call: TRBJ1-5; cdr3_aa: CASSLVGGAGGAQHF; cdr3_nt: TGTGCCAGCAGCTTAGTCGGAGGGGCGGGCGGAGCCCAGCATTTT
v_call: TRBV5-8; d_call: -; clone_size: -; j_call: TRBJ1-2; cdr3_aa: CASSSRAQGFGYGYTF; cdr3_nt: TGTGCCAGCAGCTCAAGGGCACAGGGTTTTGGCTATGGCTACACCTTC
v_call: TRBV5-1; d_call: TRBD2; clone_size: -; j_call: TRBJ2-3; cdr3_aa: CASSFRLAESTDTQYF; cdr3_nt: TGCGCCAGCAGCTTCCGACTAGCGGAAAGCACAGATACGCAGTATTTT
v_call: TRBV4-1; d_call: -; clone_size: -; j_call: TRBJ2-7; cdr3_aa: CASSQDWQGAYEQYF; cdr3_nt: TGCGCCAGCAGCCAAGATTGGCAGGGTGCCTACGAGCAGTACTTC
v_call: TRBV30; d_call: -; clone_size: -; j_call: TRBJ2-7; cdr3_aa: CAWSVEWGREQYF; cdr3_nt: TGTGCCTGGAGTGTAGAGTGGGGGCGGGAGCAGTACTTC
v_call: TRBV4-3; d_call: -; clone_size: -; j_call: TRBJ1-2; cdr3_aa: CASSQDALYYGYTF; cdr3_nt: TGCGCCAGCAGCCAAGATGCGCTTTACTATGGCTACACCTTC
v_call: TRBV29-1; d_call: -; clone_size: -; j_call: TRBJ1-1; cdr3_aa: CSVVSNTEAFF; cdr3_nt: TGCAGCGTAGTGAGCAACACTGAAGCTTTCTTT
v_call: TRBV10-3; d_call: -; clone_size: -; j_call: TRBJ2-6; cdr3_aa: CAISAEGASGANVLTF; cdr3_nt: TGTGCCATCAGTGCGGAGGGGGCGTCCGGGGCCAACGTCCTGACTTTC
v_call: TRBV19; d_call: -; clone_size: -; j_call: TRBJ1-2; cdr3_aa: CASSISTDPYGYTF; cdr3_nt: TGTGCCAGTAGTATTTCGACAGACCCATATGGCTACACCTTC
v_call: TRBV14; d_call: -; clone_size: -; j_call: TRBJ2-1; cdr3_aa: CASSQVSGGRSSYNEQFF; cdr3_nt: TGTGCCAGCAGCCAAGTGTCCGGTGGGAGAAGCTCCTACAATGAGCAGTTCTTC
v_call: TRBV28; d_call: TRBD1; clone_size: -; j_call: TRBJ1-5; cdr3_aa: CASSLLRQGETWGQPQHF; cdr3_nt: TGTGCCAGCAGTTTATTGCGGCAGGGGGAGACCTGGGGTCAGCCCCAGCATTTT
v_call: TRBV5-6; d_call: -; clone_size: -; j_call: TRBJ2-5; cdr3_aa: CASSPRLQQETQYF; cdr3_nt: TGTGCCAGCAGCCCTCGGCTACAGCAAGAGACCCAGTACTTC
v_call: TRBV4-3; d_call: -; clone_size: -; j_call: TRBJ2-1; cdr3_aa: CASSQDERIPYNEQFF; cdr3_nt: TGCGCCAGCAGCCAAGATGAGCGAATACCCTACAATGAGCAGTTCTTC
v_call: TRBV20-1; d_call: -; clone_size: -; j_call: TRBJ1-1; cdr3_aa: CSAVRDTEAFF; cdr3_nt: TGCAGTGCCGTCCGCGACACTGAAGCTTTCTTT
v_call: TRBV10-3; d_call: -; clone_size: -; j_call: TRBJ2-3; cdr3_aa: CAISSYTDTQYF; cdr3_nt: TGTGCCATCAGTTCCTACACAGATACGCAGTATTTT
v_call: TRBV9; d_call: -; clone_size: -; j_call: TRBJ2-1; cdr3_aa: CASLPQEINNEQFF; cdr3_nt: TGTGCCAGCCTTCCCCAAGAGATAAACAATGAGCAGTTCTTC
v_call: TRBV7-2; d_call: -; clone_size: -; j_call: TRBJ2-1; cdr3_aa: CASSRYSVYEQFF; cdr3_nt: TGTGCCAGCAGCCGTTACTCGGTTTACGAGCAGTTCTTC
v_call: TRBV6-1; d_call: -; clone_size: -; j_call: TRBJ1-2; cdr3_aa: CASRDRGYGYTF; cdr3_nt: TGTGCCAGCAGGGACAGAGGCTATGGCTACACCTTC
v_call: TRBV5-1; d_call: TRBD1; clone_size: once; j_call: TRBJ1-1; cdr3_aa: CASSLVETGTTEAFF; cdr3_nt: TGCGCCAGCAGCTTGGTTGAGACAGGGACCACTGAAGCTTTCTTT
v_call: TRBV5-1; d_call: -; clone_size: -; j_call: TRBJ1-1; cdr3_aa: CASSLSGGTEAFF; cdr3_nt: TGCGCCAGCAGCTTGTCTGGGGGGACTGAAGCTTTCTTT
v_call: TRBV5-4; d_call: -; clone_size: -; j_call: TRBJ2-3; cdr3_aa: CASSWGLLTDTQYF; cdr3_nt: TGTGCCAGCAGCTGGGGACTTCTCACAGATACGCAGTATTTT
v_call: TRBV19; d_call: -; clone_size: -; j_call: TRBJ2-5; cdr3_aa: CASSPGTETQYF; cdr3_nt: TGTGCCAGTTCCCCGGGAACAGAGACCCAGTACTTC
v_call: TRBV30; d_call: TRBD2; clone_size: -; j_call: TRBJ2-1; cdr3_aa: CAWSGVTSGRIFYNEQFF; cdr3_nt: TGTGCCTGGAGTGGTGTTACTAGCGGGAGAATATTCTACAATGAGCAGTTCTTC
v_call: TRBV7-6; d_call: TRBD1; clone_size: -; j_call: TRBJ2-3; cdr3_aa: CASSLGTGWEKGTDTQYF; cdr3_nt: TGTGCCAGCAGCTTAGGGACAGGGTGGGAGAAAGGCACAGATACGCAGTATTTT
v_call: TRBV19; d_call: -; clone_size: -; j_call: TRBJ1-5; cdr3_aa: CASSRSGEQPQHF; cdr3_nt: TGTGCCAGTAGTAGGTCAGGGGAACAGCCCCAGCATTTT
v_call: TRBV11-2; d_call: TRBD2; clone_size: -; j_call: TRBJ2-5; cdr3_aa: CASSLVAGVGETQYF; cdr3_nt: TGTGCCAGCAGCTTAGTAGCGGGAGTAGGTGAGACCCAGTACTTC
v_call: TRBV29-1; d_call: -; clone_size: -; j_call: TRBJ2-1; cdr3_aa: CSVGQEPGDEQFF; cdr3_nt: TGCAGCGTTGGTCAAGAGCCGGGGGATGAGCAGTTCTTC
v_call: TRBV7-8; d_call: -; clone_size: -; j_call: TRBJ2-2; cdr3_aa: CASSPGEINTGELFF; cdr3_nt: TGTGCCAGCAGCCCGGGGGAGATAAACACCGGGGAGCTGTTTTTT
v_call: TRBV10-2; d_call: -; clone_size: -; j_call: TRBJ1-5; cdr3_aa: CASSEAGGQPQHF; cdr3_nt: TGCGCCAGCAGTGAGGCGGGGGGACAGCCCCAGCATTTT
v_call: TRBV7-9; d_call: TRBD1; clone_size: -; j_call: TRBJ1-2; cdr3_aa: CASSVTGNYGYTF; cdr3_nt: TGTGCCAGCAGCGTGACAGGGAACTATGGCTACACCTTC
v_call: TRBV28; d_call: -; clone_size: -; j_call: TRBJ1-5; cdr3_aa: CASRSRGSQPQHF; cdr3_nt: TGTGCCAGCAGGTCTAGGGGGTCTCAGCCCCAGCATTTT
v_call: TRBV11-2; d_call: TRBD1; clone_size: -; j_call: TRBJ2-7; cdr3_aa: CASSSLDRGFYEQYF; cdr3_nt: TGTGCCAGCAGCTCCTTAGACAGGGGGTTCTACGAGCAGTACTTC
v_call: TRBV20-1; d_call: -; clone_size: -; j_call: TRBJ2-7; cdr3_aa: CSATPIGEQYF; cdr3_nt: TGCAGTGCGACCCCAATCGGGGAGCAGTACTTC
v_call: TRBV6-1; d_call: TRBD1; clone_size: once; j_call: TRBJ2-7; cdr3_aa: CASQQGAYEQYF; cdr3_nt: TGTGCCAGTCAACAGGGGGCCTACGAGCAGTACTTC
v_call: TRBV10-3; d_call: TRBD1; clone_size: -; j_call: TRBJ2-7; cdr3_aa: CATLQGDEQYF; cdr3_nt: TGTGCCACCCTGCAGGGGGACGAGCAGTACTTC
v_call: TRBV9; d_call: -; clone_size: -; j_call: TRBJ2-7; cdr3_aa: CASSPLLGQTYEQYF; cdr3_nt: TGTGCCAGCAGCCCCCTCCTCGGACAGACCTACGAGCAGTACTTC
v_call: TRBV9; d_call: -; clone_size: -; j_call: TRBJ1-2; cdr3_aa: CASSVARGPFNYGYTF; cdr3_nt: TGTGCCAGCAGCGTAGCCAGGGGACCCTTTAACTATGGCTACACCTTC
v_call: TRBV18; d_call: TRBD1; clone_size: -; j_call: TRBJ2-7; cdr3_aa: CASSLDRGEQYF; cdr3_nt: TGTGCCAGCTCGCTTGACAGGGGCGAGCAGTACTTC
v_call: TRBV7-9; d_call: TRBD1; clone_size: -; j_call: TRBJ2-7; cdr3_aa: CASSSTNGQGAEQYF; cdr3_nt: TGTGCCAGCAGCTCTACCAACGGACAGGGCGCCGAGCAGTACTTC
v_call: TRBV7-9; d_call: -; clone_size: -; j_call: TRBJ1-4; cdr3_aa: CASSLSRGLKGEKLFF; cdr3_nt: TGTGCCAGCAGCCTCTCGCGGGGGCTGAAGGGTGAAAAACTGTTTTTT
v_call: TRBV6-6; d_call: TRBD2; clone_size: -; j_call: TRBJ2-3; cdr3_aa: CASSYGTSGRVDTQYF; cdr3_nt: TGTGCCAGCAGTTACGGGACTAGCGGGAGGGTAGATACGCAGTATTTT
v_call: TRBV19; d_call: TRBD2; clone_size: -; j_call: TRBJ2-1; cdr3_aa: CASSIWVGAGEGNEQFF; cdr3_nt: TGTGCCAGTAGTATTTGGGTTGGAGCGGGAGAAGGGAATGAGCAGTTCTTC
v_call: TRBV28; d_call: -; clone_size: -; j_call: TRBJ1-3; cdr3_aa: CASSRPLLRSGNTIYF; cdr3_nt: TGTGCCAGCAGTCGTCCCTTACTCCGCTCTGGAAACACCATATATTTT
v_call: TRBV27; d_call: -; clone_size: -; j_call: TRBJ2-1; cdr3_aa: CASSLSSPAYNEQFF; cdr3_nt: TGTGCCAGCAGTTTATCAAGCCCCGCCTACAATGAGCAGTTCTTC
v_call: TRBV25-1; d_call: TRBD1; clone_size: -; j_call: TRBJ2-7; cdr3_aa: CASLGDRGRYEQYF; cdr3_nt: TGTGCCAGCCTTGGGGACAGGGGGCGCTACGAGCAGTACTTC
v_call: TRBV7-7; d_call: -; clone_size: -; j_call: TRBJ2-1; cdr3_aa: CASSFSRSDNEQFF; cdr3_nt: TGTGCTAGCAGCTTTTCACGTAGTGACAATGAGCAGTTCTTC
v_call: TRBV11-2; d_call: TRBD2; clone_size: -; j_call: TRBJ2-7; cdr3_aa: CASSLFLAGGPVYEQYF; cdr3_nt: TGTGCCAGCAGCTTATTTCTAGCGGGAGGGCCGGTCTACGAGCAGTACTTC